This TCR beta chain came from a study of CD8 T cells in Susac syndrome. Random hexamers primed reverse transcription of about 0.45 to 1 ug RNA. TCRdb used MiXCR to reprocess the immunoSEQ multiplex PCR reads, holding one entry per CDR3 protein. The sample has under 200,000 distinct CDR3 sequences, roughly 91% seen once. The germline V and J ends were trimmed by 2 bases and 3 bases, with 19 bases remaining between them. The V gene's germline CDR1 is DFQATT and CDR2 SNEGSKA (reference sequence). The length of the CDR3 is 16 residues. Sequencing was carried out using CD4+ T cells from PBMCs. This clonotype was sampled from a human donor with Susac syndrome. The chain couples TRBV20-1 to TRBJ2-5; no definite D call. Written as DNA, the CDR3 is TGCAGTGCTAGAAGCTCCGGCAAAAAGTCGAAAGAGACCCAGTACTTC. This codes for CSARSSGKKSKETQYF.